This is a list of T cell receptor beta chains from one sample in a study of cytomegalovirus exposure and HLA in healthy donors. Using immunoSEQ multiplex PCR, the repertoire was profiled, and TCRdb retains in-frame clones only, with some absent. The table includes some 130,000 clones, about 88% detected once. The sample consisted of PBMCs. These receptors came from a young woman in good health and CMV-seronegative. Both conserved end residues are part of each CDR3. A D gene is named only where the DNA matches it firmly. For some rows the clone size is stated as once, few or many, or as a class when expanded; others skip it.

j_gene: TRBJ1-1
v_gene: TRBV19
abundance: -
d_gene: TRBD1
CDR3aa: CAARQGPMNTEAFF
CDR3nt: TGTGCCGCCAGACAGGGTCCCATGAACACTGAAGCTTTCTTT

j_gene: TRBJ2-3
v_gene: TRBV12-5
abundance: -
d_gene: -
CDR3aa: CASALSLGPTDTQYF
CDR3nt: TGTGCTAGTGCCCTCTCTCTGGGGCCAACAGATACGCAGTATTTT

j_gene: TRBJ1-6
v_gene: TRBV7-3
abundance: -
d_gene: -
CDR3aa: CASSLMGGRNSPLHF
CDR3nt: TGTGCCAGCAGCTTAATGGGGGGGCGTAATTCACCCCTCCACTTT

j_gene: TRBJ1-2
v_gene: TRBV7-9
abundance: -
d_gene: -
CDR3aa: CASSFQNRGYGYTF
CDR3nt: TGTGCCAGCAGCTTTCAGAATCGGGGCTATGGCTACACCTTC

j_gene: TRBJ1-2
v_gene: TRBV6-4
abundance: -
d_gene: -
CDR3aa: CASTESMDSSYGYTF
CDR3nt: TGTGCCAGCACCGAATCGATGGACAGCAGCTATGGCTACACCTTC

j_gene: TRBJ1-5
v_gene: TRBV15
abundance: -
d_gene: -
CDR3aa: CATSSQLAAIREPQHF
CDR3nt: TGTGCCACCAGCAGCCAACTGGCGGCAATTAGAGAGCCCCAGCATTTT

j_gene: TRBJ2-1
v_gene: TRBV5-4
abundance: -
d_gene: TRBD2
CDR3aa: CASSLASGNYNEQFF
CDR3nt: TGTGCCAGCAGCTTGGCTAGCGGAAACTACAATGAGCAGTTCTTC

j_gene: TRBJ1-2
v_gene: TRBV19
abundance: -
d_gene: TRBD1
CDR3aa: CASRATDRYGYTF
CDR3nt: TGTGCCAGTCGAGCCACGGACAGGTATGGCTACACCTTC

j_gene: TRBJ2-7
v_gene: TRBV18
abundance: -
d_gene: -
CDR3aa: CASSAPTGYEQYF
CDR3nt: TGTGCCAGCTCAGCGCCCACAGGCTACGAGCAGTACTTC

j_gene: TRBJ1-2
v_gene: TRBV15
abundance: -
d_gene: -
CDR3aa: CATSRFFLDYYGYTF
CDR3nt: TGTGCCACCAGCAGGTTCTTTCTGGACTACTATGGCTACACCTTC

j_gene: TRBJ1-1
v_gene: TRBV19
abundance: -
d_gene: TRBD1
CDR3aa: CASSMDQTGADTEAFF
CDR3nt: TGTGCCAGTAGTATGGACCAGACAGGGGCGGACACTGAAGCTTTCTTT

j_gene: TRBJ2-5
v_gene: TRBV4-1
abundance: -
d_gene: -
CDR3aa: CASSQDRETQYF
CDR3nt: TGCGCCAGCAGCCAAGATCGGGAGACCCAGTACTTC

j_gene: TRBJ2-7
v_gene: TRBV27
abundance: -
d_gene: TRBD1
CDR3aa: CASSLFFTGGRDEQYF
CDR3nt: TGTGCCAGCAGTTTATTTTTTACAGGGGGTCGGGACGAGCAGTACTTC

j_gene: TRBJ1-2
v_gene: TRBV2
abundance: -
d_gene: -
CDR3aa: CASSAGTPPYGYTF
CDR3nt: TGTGCCAGCAGTGCCGGGACTCCCCCCTATGGCTACACCTTC

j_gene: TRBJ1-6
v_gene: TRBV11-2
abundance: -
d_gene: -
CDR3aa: CASSFARSPSSSYNSPLHF
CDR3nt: TGTGCCAGCAGCTTCGCCAGGTCACCTTCGAGCTCCTATAATTCACCCCTCCACTTT

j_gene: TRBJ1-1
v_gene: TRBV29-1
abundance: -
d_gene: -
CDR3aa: CSVVRGANTEAFF
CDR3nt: TGCAGCGTTGTTCGGGGGGCTAACACTGAAGCTTTCTTT

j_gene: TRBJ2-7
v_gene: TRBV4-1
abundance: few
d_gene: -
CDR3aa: CASSASLSSYEQYF
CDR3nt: TGCGCCAGCAGCGCTTCTTTGAGCTCCTACGAGCAGTACTTC

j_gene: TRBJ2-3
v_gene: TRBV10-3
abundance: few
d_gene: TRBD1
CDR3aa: CAIKGASTDTQYF
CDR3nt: TGTGCCATCAAGGGGGCTAGCACAGATACGCAGTATTTT

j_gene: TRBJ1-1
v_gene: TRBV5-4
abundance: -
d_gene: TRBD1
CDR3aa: CASSNPGQMNTEAFF
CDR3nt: TGTGCCAGCAGCAACCCGGGACAGATGAACACTGAAGCTTTCTTT

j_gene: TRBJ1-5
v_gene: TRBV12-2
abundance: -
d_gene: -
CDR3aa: CASRPVGGAVDNQPQHF
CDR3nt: TGTGCAAGTCGCCCTGTCGGGGGAGCGGTGGACAATCAGCCCCAGCATTTT

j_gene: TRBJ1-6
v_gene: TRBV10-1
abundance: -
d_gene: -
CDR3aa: CASNWGGLYGSPLHF
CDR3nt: TGCGCCAGCAATTGGGGGGGTCTGTACGGTTCACCCCTCCACTTT

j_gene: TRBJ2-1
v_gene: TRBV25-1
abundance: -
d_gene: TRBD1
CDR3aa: CASSGAGTAYNEQFF
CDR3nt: TGTGCCAGCAGTGGAGCCGGGACAGCTTACAATGAGCAGTTCTTC

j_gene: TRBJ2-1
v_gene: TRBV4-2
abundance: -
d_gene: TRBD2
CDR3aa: CASSQNRLAGGKWYNEQFF
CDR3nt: TGTGCCAGCAGCCAGAATAGGCTAGCGGGGGGGAAATGGTACAATGAGCAGTTCTTC

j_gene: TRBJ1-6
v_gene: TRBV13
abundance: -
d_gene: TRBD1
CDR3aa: CASNTGVKWSYNSPLHF
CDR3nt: TGTGCCAGCAACACAGGGGTGAAATGGTCCTATAATTCACCCCTCCACTTT

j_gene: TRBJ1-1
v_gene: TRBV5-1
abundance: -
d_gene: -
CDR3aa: CASSESGETEAFF
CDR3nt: TGCGCCAGCAGCGAGTCGGGGGAAACTGAAGCTTTCTTT

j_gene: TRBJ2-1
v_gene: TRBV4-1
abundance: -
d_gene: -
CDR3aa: CASSQAHLRTTWALEQFF
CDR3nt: TGCGCCAGCAGCCAAGCTCACTTAAGGACTACGTGGGCCCTTGAGCAGTTCTTC

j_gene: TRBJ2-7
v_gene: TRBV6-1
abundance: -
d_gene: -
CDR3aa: CASSEPTGPLSYEQYF
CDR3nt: TGTGCCAGCAGTGAACCCACAGGGCCCCTATCCTACGAGCAGTACTTC

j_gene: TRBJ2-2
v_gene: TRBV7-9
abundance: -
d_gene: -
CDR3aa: CASSLAPAGTGELFF
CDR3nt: TGTGCCAGCAGCTTAGCCCCGGCGGGCACCGGGGAGCTGTTTTTT

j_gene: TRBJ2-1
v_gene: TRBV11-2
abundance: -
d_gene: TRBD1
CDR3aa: CASSLGQGVFREQFF
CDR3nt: TGTGCCAGCAGCCTCGGACAGGGGGTTTTTCGTGAGCAGTTCTTC

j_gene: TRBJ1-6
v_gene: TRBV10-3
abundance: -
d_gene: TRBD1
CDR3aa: CAISPGQGNSPLHF
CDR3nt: TGTGCCATCAGCCCGGGACAGGGGAATTCACCCCTCCACTTT

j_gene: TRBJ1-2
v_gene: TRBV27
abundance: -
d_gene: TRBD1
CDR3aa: CASSLTGTGVGYTF
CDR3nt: TGTGCCAGCAGTTTAACCGGGACAGGGGTCGGCTACACCTTC

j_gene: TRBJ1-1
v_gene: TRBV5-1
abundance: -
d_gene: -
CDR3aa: CASSLVGGNTEAFF
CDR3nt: TGCGCCAGCAGCTTGGTAGGCGGGAACACTGAAGCTTTCTTT

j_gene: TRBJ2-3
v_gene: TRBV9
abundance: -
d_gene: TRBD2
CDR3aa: CASSAVAGGRDTQYF
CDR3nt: TGTGCCAGCAGCGCCGTAGCGGGGGGCAGAGATACGCAGTATTTT

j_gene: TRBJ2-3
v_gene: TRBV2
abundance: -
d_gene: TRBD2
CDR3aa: CASSEELAGDDTQYF
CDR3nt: TGTGCCAGCAGTGAAGAGCTAGCGGGGGATGATACGCAGTATTTT

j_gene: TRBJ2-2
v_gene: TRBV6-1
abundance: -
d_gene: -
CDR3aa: CASSRGTGELFF
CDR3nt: TGTGCCAGCAGTAGGGGGACCGGGGAGCTGTTTTTT

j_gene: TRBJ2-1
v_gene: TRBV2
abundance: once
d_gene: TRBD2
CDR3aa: CASSERSGGAGEQFF
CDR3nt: TGTGCCAGCAGTGAACGGAGCGGGGGGGCTGGTGAGCAGTTCTTC

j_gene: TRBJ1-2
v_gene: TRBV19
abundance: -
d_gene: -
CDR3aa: CASRWAAANYGYTF
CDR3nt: TGTGCCAGTCGGTGGGCCGCCGCAAACTATGGCTACACCTTC